The clone carrying this T cell receptor (beta chain) was picked up many times. Its antigen is not identified. Germline V gene data show CDR1 as SGHKS and CDR2 as YYEKEE (reference sequence). V was cut by 4 bases and J by 10 bases, with 36 bases left in between. This CDR3 spans 21 amino acids. These data belong to a study of T cells after yellow fever vaccination. TCR cDNA, made by 5'RACE template switching, carried an added universal primer site and UMIs. Using its own MiXCR run on the 5' RACE reads, TCRdb lists one record per CDR3 protein. This sample yields 340,000 or so distinct CDR3 sequences, of which 12% are seen a single time; roughly 3.1% belongs to the top ten. Regarding the study as a whole: Peaking on day 5 versus 15, the secondary response was faster but weaker. Contaminating bulk clonotypes could be abundant in FACS-sorted repertoires. Across the CD4 and CD8 compartments, a small share of clonotypes was present in both.

The receptor comes from a man between 18 and 29 years old who received the YFV17D yellow fever vaccine. The input for sequencing was CD4+ T cells sorted from PBMCs, taken 15 days after the yellow fever booster vaccination. The rearrangement links TRBV5-5 to TRBJ1-6; D might be TRBD1 (6 bases). The CDR3 nucleotides are TGTGCCAGCAGCAGGACCCCGACCGCGGACAGTGGGGTGGTGGATATCTCACCCCTCCACTTT. Protein product: CASSRTPTADSGVVDISPLHF. The entire variable domain, with the rest obtained from reference TRBV5-5 and TRBJ1-6, is as follows: DAGVTQSPTHLIKTRGQQVTLRCSPISGHKSVSWYQQVLGQGPQFIFQYYEKEERGRGNFPDRFSARQFPNYSSELNVNALLLGDSALYLCASSRTPTADSGVVDISPLHFGNGTRLTVT.